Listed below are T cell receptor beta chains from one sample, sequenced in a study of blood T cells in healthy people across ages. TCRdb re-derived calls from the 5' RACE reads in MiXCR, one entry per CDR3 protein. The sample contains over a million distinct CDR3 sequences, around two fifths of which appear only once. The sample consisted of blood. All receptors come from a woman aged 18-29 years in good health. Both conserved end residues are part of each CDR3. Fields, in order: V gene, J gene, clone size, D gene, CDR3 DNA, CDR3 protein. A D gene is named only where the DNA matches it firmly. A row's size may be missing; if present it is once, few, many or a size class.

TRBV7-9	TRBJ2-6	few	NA	TGTGCCAGCAGCTCCTTGGGTGGTGGGGCCAACGTCCTGACTTTC	CASSSLGGGANVLTF
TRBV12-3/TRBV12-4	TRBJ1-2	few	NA	TGTGCCAGCACCGAAACGACTGGGCCATGGGGCTACACCTTC	CASTETTGPWGYTF
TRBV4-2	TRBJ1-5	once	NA	TGTGCCAGCAGCCAGGGGGGTGGCCAGGGCCCCAATCAGCCCCAGCATTTT	CASSQGGGQGPNQPQHF
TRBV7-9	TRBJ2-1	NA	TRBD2	TGTGCCAGCAGTCCTCGGGGACTAGCGTTTAACAATGAGCAGTTCTTC	CASSPRGLAFNNEQFF
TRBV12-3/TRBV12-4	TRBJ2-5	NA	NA	TGTGCCTGCCACGGGGCGCAAGGAACCCAGTACTTC	CACHGAQGTQYF
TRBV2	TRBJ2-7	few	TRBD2	TGTGCCGCCGGGGGGGCCTACGAGCAGTACTTC	CAAGGAYEQYF
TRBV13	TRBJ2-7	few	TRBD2	TGTGCCAGCAGTCAGACTAGCGGGTCCCCCTACGAGCAGTACTTC	CASSQTSGSPYEQYF
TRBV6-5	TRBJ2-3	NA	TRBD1	TGTGCCAGCAGTCACACCTCGACAGGGGGCACAGATACGCAGTATTTT	CASSHTSTGGTDTQYF
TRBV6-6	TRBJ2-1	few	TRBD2	TGTGCCAGCAGTTTAAGACTAGCGGGAGGGCCCGATGAGCAGTTCTTC	CASSLRLAGGPDEQFF
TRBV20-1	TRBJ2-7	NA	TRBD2	TGCAGTGCTAGGGCTAGCGGGAGGTCGCCCTACGAGCAGTACTTC	CSARASGRSPYEQYF
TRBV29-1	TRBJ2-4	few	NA	TGCAGCGTTGAACGGGGAGGCGGAAACATTCAGTACTTC	CSVERGGGNIQYF
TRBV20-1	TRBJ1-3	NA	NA	TGCAGTGCTAGCAGCTCTGGAAACACCATATATTTT	CSASSSGNTIYF
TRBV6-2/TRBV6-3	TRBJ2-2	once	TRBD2	TGTGCCAGCATGCCCGCGGGAGCCCAGAACACCGGGGAGCTGTTTTTT	CASMPAGAQNTGELFF
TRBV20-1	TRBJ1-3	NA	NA	TGCAGTGCTGAGTGGGGGGCAGGCTCTGGAAACACCATATATTTT	CSAEWGAGSGNTIYF
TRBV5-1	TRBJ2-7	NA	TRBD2	TGCGCCAGCAGGAAAGCGGGAGACCGCAACGAGCAGTACTTC	CASRKAGDRNEQYF
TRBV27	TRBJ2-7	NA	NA	TGTGCCAGCAGCCTTGACGGGTACAACAATGAGCAGTACTTC	CASSLDGYNNEQYF
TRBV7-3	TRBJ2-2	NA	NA	TGTGCCAGCGGGGAGGCCGGATCTACCGGGGAGCTGTTTTTT	CASGEAGSTGELFF
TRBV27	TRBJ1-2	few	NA	TGTGCCAGCAGTCCAGACATTAGGTACGGCTACACCTTC	CASSPDIRYGYTF
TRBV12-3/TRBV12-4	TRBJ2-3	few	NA	TGTGCCAGCAGTTATCGCCCCGCTACAGATACGCAGTATTTT	CASSYRPATDTQYF
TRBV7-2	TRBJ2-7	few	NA	TGTGCCAGCAGCGGGGGTTGGGGAGCTACCTACGAGCAGTACTTC	CASSGGWGATYEQYF
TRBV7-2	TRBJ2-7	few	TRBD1	TGTGCCAGCAGTGGTACAGGGGGCAGTTACAATGAGCAGTACTTC	CASSGTGGSYNEQYF
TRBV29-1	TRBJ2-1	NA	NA	TGCAGCGTTAAGGGAGATTCCTACAATGAGCAGTTCTTC	CSVKGDSYNEQFF
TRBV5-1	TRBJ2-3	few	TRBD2	TGCGCCAGCAGCTTGTTGGCTAGCGGCCCAGATACGCAGTATTTT	CASSLLASGPDTQYF
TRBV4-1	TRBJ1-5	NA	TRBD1	TGCGCCAGCAGCCAAGAACCGGGACAGGGACATAGCAATCAGCCCCAGCATTTT	CASSQEPGQGHSNQPQHF
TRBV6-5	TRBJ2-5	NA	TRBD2	TGTGCCAGCAGTTACTCTAGCGGGAGCCACAATGAGCAGTACTTC	CASSYSSGSHNEQYF
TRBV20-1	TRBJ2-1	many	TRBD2	TGCAGTGCTAGGGGTACTAGCGGCTCCTACAATGAGCAGTTCTTC	CSARGTSGSYNEQFF
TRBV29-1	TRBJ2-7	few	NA	TGCAGCGTTGAGGTATGGGGCTACGAGCAGTACTTC	CSVEVWGYEQYF
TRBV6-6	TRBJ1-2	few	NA	TGTGCCAGCAGCCACGGGGCAGGAACTAACTATGGCTACACCTTC	CASSHGAGTNYGYTF
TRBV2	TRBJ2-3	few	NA	TGTGCCAGGATAAGGGAGGATGCAGATACGCAGTATTTT	CARIREDADTQYF
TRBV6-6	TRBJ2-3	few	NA	TGTGCCAGCAGTTGGGGGTTAGGAGATACGCAGTATTTT	CASSWGLGDTQYF
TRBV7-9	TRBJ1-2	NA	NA	TGTGCCAGCAGCTTCAAACCGACCGGTTATGGCTACACCTTC	CASSFKPTGYGYTF
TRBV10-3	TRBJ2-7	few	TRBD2	TGTGCCATCAGTGGAGGTAGCGGGGGAGCCTACGAGCAGTACTTC	CAISGGSGGAYEQYF
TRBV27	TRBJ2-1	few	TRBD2	TGTGCCAGCAGTTGGGGAGCGGGACCAAAGTTCTTC	CASSWGAGPKFF
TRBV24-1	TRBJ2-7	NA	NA	TGTGCCACCAGTGAGTCCGGGGCAAGCTACGAGCAGTACTTC	CATSESGASYEQYF
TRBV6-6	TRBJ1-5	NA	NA	TGTGCCAGCAGTACCCCTGCGGGGAGGGGTAGCAATCAGCCCCAGCATTTT	CASSTPAGRGSNQPQHF
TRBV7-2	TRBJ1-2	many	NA	TGTGCCAGCATCACCACCTCCTTGGGGGGCTACACCTTC	CASITTSLGGYTF
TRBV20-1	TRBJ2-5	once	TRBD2	TGCAGTGCTAGAGGAGCCAGCGGGGCAGGTGAGCAGTACTTC	CSARGASGAGEQYF
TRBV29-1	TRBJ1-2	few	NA	TGCAGCGTTTCCCCGGCAGGGAACTATGGCTACACCTTC	CSVSPAGNYGYTF
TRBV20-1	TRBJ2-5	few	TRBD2	TGCAGTGCAGGACTAGCGGGAGTGGGGTGGCCCCAAGAGACCCAGTACTTC	CSAGLAGVGWPQETQYF
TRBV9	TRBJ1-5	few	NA	TGTGCCAGCTCCCCAGATCCGAAGGGGCAGCCCCAGCATTTT	CASSPDPKGQPQHF
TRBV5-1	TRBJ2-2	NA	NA	TGCGCCAGCAGCTCAAACTCGGTGCCCGGGGAGCTGTTTTTT	CASSSNSVPGELFF
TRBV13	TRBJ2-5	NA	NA	TGTGCCAGCAGCATAAAAGGGGGGCGGGAGCAGTACTTC	CASSIKGGREQYF
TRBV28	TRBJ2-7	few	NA	TGTGCCAGCAGTTTAGGGCAGGGTATGCACGAGCAGTACTTC	CASSLGQGMHEQYF
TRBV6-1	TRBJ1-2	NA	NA	TGTGCCAGCAACGGGGCCAGGGGTCCGCAGGGCTACACCTTC	CASNGARGPQGYTF
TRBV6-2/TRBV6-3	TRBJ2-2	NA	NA	TGTGCCAGCAGTTACGACAGGCGTAAAGTTACGAACACCGGGGAGCTGTTTTTT	CASSYDRRKVTNTGELFF